The present TCR beta chain was sequenced within a study of pediatric ulcerative colitis. Rectal tissue came from one to two pinch biopsies taken at colonoscopy. The diagnostic colonoscopy in ulcerative colitis patients preceded any immunosuppressive treatment. Only in-frame clones appear in the TCRdb table, and some are missing; sequencing was by immunoSEQ multiplex PCR. The data show fewer than 20,000 clones, under 75% seen once. The V and J ends lost 1 base and 8 bases respectively, with 17 bases between them. Germline V lookup: CDR1 MNHEY, CDR2 SVGAGI. The CDR3 covers 15 residues. The sequence derives from a boy aged 5-17 years with moderate ulcerative colitis. Sequenced sample: gut tissue. The rearrangement uses TRBV6-5 and TRBJ1-1, with D possibly being TRBD1 (5 bases). CDR3 bases: TGTGCCAGCAGTTACTATTTGCAGGGTCGGAGAGAAGCTTTCTTT. Protein product: CASSYYLQGRREAFF.